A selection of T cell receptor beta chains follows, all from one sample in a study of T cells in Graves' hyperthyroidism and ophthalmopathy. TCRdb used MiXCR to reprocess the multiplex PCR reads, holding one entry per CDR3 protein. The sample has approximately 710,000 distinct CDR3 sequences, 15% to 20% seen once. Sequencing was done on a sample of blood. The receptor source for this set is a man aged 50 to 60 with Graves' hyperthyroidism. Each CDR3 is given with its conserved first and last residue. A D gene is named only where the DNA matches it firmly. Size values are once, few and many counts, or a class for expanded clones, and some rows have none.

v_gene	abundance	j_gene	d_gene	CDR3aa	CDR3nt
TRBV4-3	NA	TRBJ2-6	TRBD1	CASSHARGTGGGGANVLTF	TGCGCCAGCAGCCACGCCCGCGGGACAGGGGGAGGTGGGGCCAACGTCCTGACTTTC
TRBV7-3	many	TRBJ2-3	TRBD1	CASSRTGVRRDTQYF	TGTGCCAGCAGCAGAACAGGGGTCCGGCGGGATACGCAGTATTTT
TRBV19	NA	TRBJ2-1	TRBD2	CASSISGRDEDEQFF	TGTGCCAGTAGTATAAGCGGGAGGGATGAGGATGAGCAGTTCTTC
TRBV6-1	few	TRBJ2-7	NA	CASIQGTTYEQYF	TGTGCCAGCATTCAGGGAACGACCTACGAGCAGTACTTC
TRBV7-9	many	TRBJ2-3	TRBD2	CASSPASGRAADTQYF	TGTGCCAGCAGCCCTGCTAGCGGGAGGGCGGCAGATACGCAGTATTTT
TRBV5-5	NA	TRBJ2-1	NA	CASSLAGEALRQFF	TGTGCCAGCAGCTTGGCCGGGGAGGCTCTTAGGCAGTTCTTC
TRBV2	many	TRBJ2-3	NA	CASNLNTDTQYF	TGTGCCAGCAACCTGAACACAGATACGCAGTATTTT
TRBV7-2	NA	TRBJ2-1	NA	CASRKGESGYNEQFF	TGTGCCAGCAGAAAAGGGGAGTCGGGGTACAATGAGCAGTTCTTC
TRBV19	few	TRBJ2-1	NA	CASSILFRTPGDEQFF	TGTGCCAGTAGTATTCTCTTTCGGACTCCCGGTGATGAGCAGTTCTTC
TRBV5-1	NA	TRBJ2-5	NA	CASSLVPASEQETQYF	TGCGCCAGCAGCTTGGTCCCAGCCTCAGAGCAAGAGACCCAGTACTTC
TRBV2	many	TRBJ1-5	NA	CASRFRDHSNQPQHF	TGTGCCAGCAGATTCCGGGACCATAGCAATCAGCCCCAGCATTTT
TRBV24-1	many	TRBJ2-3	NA	CATSDLSSQGYTQYF	TGTGCCACCAGTGATTTGTCTAGTCAAGGATATACGCAGTATTTT
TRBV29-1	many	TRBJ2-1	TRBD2	CSVDLASGISNEQFF	TGCAGCGTTGATTTGGCTAGCGGGATTTCCAATGAGCAGTTCTTC
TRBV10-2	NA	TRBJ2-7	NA	CASSLNSGSYERYF	TGCGCCAGCAGTCTAAATAGCGGATCCTACGAGCGGTACTTC
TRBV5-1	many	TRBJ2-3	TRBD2	CASSFTGGSTDTQYF	TGCGCCAGCAGCTTCACGGGAGGGTCCACAGATACGCAGTATTTT
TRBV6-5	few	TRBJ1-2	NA	CASSYEGLPNYGYTF	TGTGCCAGCAGTTACGAGGGGCTTCCTAACTATGGCTACACCTTC
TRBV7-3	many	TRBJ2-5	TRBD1	CASSLRQGYQETQYF	TGTGCCAGCAGCTTACGACAGGGGTACCAAGAGACCCAGTACTTC